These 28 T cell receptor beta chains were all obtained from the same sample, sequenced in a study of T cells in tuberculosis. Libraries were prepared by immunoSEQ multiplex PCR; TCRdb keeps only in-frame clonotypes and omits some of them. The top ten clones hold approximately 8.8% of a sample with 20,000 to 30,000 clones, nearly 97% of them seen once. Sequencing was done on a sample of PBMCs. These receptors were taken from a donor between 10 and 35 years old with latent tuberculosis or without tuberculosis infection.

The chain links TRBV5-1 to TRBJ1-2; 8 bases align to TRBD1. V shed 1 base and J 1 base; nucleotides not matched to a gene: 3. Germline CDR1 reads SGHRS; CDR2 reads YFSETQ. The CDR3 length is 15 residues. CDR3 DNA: TGCGCCAGCAGCTTGTCACAGGGGGGTAACTATGGCTACACCTTC. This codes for CASSLSQGGNYGYTF.

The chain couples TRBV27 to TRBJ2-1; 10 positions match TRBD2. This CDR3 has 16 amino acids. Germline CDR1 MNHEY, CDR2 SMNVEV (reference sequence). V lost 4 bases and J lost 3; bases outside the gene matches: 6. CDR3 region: CASSSHSGGRYNEQFF. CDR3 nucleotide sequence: TGTGCCAGCAGTTCCCATAGCGGGGGGCGCTACAATGAGCAGTTCTTC.

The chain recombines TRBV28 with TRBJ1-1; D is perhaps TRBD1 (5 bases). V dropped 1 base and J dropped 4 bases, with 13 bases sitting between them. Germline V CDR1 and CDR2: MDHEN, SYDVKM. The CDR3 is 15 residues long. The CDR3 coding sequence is TGTGCCAGCAGTTTATTTGGGGCGGACGGCACTGAAGCTTTCTTT. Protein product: CASSLFGADGTEAFF.

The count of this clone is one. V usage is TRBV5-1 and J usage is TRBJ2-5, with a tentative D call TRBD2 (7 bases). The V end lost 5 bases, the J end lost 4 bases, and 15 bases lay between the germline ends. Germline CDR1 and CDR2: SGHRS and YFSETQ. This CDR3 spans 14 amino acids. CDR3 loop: CASRTGGAPETQYF. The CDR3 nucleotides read TGCGCCAGCAGAACTGGGGGGGCTCCAGAGACCCAGTACTTC.

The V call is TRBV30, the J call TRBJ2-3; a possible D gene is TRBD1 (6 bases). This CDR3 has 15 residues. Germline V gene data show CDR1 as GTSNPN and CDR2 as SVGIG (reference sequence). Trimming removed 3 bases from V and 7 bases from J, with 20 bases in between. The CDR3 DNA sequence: TGTGCCTGGAGGATGACAGCTCTGGGGACAAATACGCAGTATTTT. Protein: CAWRMTALGTNTQYF.

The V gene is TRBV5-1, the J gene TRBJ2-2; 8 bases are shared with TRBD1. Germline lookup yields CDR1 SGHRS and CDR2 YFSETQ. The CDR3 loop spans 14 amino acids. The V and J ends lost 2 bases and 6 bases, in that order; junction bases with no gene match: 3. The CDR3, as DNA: TGCGCCAGCAGCTTAGGACAGGGTTCCGGGGAGCTGTTTTTT. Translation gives CASSLGQGSGELFF.

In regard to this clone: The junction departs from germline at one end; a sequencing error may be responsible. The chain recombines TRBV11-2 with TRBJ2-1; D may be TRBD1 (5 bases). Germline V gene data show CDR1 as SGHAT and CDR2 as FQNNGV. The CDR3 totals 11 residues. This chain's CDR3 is CASSLAGLKFF. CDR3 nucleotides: TGTGCCAGCAGTTTAGCAGGGTTGAAGTTCTTC.

CDR3 bases: TGTGCCAGCAGCGTAGGGTCTTCGGGGTCCGCCCTCTATGGCTACACCTTC. As protein: CASSVGSSGSALYGYTF. The chain recombines TRBV9 with TRBJ1-2; D uncertain. The V and J ends lost 0 bases and 4 bases respectively, with 19 bases between them. There are 17 residues in the CDR3. Germline V CDR1 and CDR2: SGDLS, YYNGEE.

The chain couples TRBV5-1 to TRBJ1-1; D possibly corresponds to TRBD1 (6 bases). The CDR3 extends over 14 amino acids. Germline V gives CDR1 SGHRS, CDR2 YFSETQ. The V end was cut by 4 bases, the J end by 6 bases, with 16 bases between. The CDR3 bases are TGCGCCAGCAGCAACCCCGGCGGGGGGCCTGAAGCTTTCTTT. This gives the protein CASSNPGGGPEAFF.

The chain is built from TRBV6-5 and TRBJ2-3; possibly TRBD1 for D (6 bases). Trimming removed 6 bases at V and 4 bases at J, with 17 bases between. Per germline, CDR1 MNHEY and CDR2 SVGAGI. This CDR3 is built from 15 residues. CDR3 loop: CASRTGGTFPDTQYF. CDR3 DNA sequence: TGTGCCAGCAGAACCGGTGGGACATTCCCAGATACGCAGTATTTT.

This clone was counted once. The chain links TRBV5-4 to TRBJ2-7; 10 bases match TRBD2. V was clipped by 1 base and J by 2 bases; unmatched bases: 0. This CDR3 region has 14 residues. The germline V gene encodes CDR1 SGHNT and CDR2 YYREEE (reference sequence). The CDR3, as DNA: TGTGCCAGCAGCTTGAGCGGGGGGGCCTACGAGCAGTACGTC. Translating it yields CASSLSGGAYEQYV.

The CDR3 region is CASSPTLGYEQYV. CDR3 DNA sequence: TGTGCCAGCAGCCCGACCCTAGGTTACGAGCAGTACGTC. J is TRBJ2-7 and V is TRBV6-6; D is undetermined. The ends were cut back, 6 bases at V and 4 bases at J, with 13 bases in the middle. Germline V gene data show CDR1 as MNHNY and CDR2 as SVGAGI (reference sequence). CDR3 length: 13 amino acids.

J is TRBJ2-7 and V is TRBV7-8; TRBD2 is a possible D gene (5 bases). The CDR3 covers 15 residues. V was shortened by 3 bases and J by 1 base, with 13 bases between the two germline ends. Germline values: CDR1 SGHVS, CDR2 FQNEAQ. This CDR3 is CASSLEVRTSYEQYF. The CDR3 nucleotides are TGTGCCAGCAGCTTGGAGGTTCGGACTTCCTACGAGCAGTACTTC.

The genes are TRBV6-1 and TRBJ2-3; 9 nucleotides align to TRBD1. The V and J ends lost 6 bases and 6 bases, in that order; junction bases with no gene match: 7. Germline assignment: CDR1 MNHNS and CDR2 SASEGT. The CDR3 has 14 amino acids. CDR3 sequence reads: CASSPGQGSDTQYF. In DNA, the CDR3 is TGTGCCAGCAGCCCGGGACAGGGATCGGATACGCAGTATTTT.

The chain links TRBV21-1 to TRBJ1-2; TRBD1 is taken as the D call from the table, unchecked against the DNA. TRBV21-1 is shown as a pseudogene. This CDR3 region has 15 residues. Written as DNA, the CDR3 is TGTGCCAGCAGCAAAGGGTTCCAGAATCGTTATGGCTACACCTTC. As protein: CASSKGFQNRYGYTF.

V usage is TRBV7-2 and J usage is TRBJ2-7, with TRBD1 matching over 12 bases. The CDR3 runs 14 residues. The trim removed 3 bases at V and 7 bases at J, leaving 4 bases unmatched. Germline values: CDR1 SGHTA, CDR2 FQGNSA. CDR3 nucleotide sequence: TGTGCCAGCAGCTTGGGACAGGGGGCGGGAGAGCAGTACTTC. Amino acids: CASSLGQGAGEQYF.

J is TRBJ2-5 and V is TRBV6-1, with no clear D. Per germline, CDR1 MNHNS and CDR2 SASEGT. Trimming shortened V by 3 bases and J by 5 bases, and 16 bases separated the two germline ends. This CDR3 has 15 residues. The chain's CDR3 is CASSEQVVGGETQYF. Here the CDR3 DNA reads TGTGCCAGCAGTGAGCAGGTCGTAGGTGGGGAGACCCAGTACTTC.

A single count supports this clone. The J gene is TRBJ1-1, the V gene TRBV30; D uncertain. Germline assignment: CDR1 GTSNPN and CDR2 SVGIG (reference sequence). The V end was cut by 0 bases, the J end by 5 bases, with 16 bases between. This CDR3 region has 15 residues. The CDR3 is CAWSVAPAKTTEAFF. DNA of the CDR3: TGTGCCTGGAGTGTGGCGCCAGCGAAGACGACTGAAGCTTTCTTT.

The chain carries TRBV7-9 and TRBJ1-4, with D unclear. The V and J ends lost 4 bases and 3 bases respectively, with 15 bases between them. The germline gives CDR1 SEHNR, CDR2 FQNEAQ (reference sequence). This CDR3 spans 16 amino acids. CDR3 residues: CASSSTSFGANEKLFF. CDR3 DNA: TGTGCCAGCAGCTCCACCTCCTTCGGGGCTAATGAAAAACTGTTTTTT.

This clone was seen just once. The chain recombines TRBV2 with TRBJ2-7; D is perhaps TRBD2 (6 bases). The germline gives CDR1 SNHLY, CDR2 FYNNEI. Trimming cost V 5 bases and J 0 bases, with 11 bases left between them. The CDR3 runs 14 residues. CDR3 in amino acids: CASSYGTSSYEQYF. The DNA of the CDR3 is TGTGCCAGCAGTTACGGGACTTCCTCCTACGAGCAGTACTTC.

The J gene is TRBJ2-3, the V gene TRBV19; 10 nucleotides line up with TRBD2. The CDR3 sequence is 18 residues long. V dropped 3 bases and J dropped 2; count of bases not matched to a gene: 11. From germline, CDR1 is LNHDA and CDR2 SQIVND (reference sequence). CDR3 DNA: TGTGCCAGTAGTATCTCTAGCGGGGGCTCCCAACCCACAGATACGCAGTATTTT. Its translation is CASSISSGGSQPTDTQYF.

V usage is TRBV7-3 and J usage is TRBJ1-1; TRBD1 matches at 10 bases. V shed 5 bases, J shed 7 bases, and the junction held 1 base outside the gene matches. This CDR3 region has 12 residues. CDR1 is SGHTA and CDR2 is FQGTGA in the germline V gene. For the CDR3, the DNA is TGTGCCAGCAGCAGGGACAGGGGTGAAGCTTTCTTT. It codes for CASSRDRGEAFF.

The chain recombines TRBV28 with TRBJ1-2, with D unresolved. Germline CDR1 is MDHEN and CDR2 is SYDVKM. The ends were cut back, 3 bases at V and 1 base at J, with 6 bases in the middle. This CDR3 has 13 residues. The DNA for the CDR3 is TGTGCCAGCAGTTTCCCGGGTAACTATGGCTACACCTTC. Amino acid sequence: CASSFPGNYGYTF.

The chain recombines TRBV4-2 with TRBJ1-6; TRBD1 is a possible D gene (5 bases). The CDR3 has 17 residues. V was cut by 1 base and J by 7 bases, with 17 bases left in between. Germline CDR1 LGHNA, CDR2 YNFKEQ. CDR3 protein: CASSQGIVADSNSPLHF. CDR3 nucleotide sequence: TGTGCCAGCAGCCAAGGTATTGTAGCTGACAGCAATTCACCCCTCCACTTT.

The DNA for the CDR3 is TGTGCCAGCAGCTCGCTGCCGGGACAGGGATCAGATACGCAGTATTTT. Residues: CASSSLPGQGSDTQYF. V usage is TRBV5-4 and J usage is TRBJ2-3; 9 bases are a match to TRBD1. The V gene's germline CDR1 is SGHNT and CDR2 YYREEE (reference sequence). This CDR3 region has 16 residues. V lost 3 bases, J lost 4 bases, and 9 bases stayed unmatched.

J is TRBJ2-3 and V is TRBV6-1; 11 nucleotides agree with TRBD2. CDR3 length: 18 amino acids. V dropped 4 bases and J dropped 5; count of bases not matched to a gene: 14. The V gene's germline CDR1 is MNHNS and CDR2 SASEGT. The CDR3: CASSVIKASGGSVDTQYF. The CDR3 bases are TGTGCCAGCAGTGTCATCAAGGCTAGCGGGGGGAGTGTAGATACGCAGTATTTT.

The CDR3 loop is CASSLFRANSGNTIYF. CDR3 nucleotides: TGTGCCAGCAGCTTATTCAGGGCGAACTCTGGAAACACCATATATTTT. This chain joins TRBV7-6 and TRBJ1-3, with D possibly TRBD1 on 5 matching bases. This CDR3 is built from 16 residues. From germline, CDR1 is SGHVS and CDR2 FNYEAQ. Trimming removed 2 bases from V and 0 bases from J, with 11 bases in between. Filled out from reference TRBV7-6 and TRBJ1-3, the complete variable domain reads GAGVSQSPRYKVTKRGQDVALRCDPISGHVSLYWYRQALGQGPEFLTYFNYEAQQDKSGLPNDRFSAERPEGSISTLTIQRTEQRDSAMYRCASSLFRANSGNTIYFGEGSWLTVV.

The CDR3 DNA sequence: TGTGCCAGCAGCGTTGTTTGGAACACTGAAGCTTTCTTT. It is translated as CASSVVWNTEAFF. J is TRBJ1-1 and V is TRBV6-5; D is uncertain. The CDR3 runs to 13 residues. Trimming removed 6 bases at V and 1 base at J, with 9 bases between. Per germline, CDR1 MNHEY and CDR2 SVGAGI.